The T cell receptor (beta chain) under discussion was sequenced for a study of technical replicates of blood from a handful of donors. Assay used: immunoSEQ multiplex PCR; TCRdb lists only in-frame clones, some missing. The data show tens of thousands of clones, with about 89% seen just once and 0.27% held by the top ten. Between the trimmed V and J ends, which lost 4 bases and 3 bases, there was a span of 17 bases. The CDR3 contains 16 residues. Germline CDR1 is LNHDA and CDR2 is SQIVND (reference sequence). Sequencing used T cells isolated from PBMCs. The chain uses TRBV19 and TRBJ2-3; tentatively, D is TRBD2 (5 bases). This TCR was sampled from a human donor in good health. The CDR3 DNA sequence: TGTGCCAGTAGTACGTCGGAGGTGTATCGTACAGATACGCAGTATTTT. Translated: CASSTSEVYRTDTQYF.